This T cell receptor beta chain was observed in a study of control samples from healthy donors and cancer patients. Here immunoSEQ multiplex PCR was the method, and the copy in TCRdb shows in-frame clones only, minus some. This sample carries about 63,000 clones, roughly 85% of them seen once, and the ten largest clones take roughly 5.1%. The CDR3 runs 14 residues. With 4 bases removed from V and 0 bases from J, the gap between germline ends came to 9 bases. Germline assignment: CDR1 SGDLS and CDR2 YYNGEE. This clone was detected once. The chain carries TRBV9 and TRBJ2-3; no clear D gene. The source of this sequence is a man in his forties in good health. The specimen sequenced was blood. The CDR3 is CASSPLTSTDTQYF. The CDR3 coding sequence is TGTGCCAGCAGCCCACTCACAAGCACAGATACGCAGTATTTT.